The 10 T cell receptor beta chains presented below share a single source sample, sequenced in a study of regulatory T cells in long-lasting Graves disease. TCR beta libraries were built with iRepertoire HTBI primers and Arm-PCR of CDR3 regions. TCRdb independently ran MiXCR on the multiplex PCR reads; one entry per CDR3 protein. The sample lists 400,000 to 650,000 distinct CDR3 sequences, roughly 16% occurring once. As for time point: newly diagnosed GD, antithyroid drugs for less than 3 months. The TCR library used RNA extracted from PBMCs. This sample was also put to use in a study of T cells in Graves' hyperthyroidism and ophthalmopathy.

The sample consisted of peripheral blood mononuclear cells (PBMCs), taken at new diagnosis, from a patient treated with antithyroid drugs. The receptors originated from a middle-aged woman with Graves disease.

This clonotype has at least ten counts. The chain carries TRBV20-1 and TRBJ2-2; 10 bases fit TRBD2. The junction had 5 bases not matched to a gene; V was cut back by 0 bases and J by 7 bases. Germline V gives CDR1 DFQATT, CDR2 SNEGSKA (reference sequence). There are 15 residues in the CDR3. The chain's CDR3 is CSARDSRTSGGELFF. CDR3 nucleotides: TGCAGTGCTAGAGATTCGCGGACTAGCGGCGGGGAGCTGTTTTTT.

This clonotype was seen once. A single base separates this from a much larger clone, so it may be a read error. The chain carries TRBV12-5 and TRBJ1-2, with D possibly matching TRBD1 (6 bases). Per the germline V gene, CDR1 is LGHNT and CDR2 is FRNRAP. The CDR3 contains 15 residues. The chain's CDR3 is CASGPDRTYPYGYAF. In DNA, the CDR3 is TGTGCTAGTGGCCCGGACAGAACTTACCCATATGGCTACGCCTTC.

In this sample, this clonotype turned up many times. The J gene is TRBJ1-1, the V gene TRBV20-1; D uncertain. CDR3 length: 11 residues. From germline, CDR1 is DFQATT and CDR2 SNEGSKA (reference sequence). The V gene lost 7 bases and the J gene lost 1 base, with 7 bases spanning the gap. The chain's CDR3 is CSVDKNTEAFF. The DNA of the CDR3 is TGCAGTGTTGACAAGAACACTGAAGCTTTCTTT.

The sample holds many counts of this clonotype. This sequence joins TRBV5-5 and TRBJ1-4, with D tentatively TRBD1 (5 bases). The CDR3 runs 16 residues. Germline lookup yields CDR1 SGHKS and CDR2 YYEKEE (reference sequence). V lost 4 bases and J lost 5, with 18 bases in between. This CDR3 is CASSHTRQSANEKLFF. In nucleotides, the CDR3 is TGTGCCAGCAGCCATACTAGACAGTCGGCGAATGAAAAACTGTTTTTT.

This clonotype was found many times. This chain joins TRBV2 and TRBJ2-3; D may be TRBD2 (5 bases). This CDR3 has 14 amino acids. Trimming left V 8 bases short and J 4 bases short, with 16 bases between. Germline loops: CDR1 SNHLY, CDR2 FYNNEI. The CDR3 spells CASEGERRADTQYF. In DNA form, the CDR3 reads TGTGCCAGCGAGGGAGAACGTCGCGCAGATACGCAGTATTTT.

This clonotype has more than one count but fewer than ten. This chain uses TRBV28 with TRBJ2-2, with TRBD2 matching over 10 bases. The CDR3 runs 15 residues. Germline lookup yields CDR1 MDHEN and CDR2 SYDVKM. J lost 6 bases, V lost 3 bases, and 4 bases had no gene match. The DNA of the CDR3 is TGTGCCAGCAGTTTCCTAGCGGGGGTTTCCGGGGAGCTGTTTTTT. It codes for CASSFLAGVSGELFF.

J is TRBJ1-1 and V is TRBV6-1, with D unclear. V was pared by 6 bases and J by 8 bases, with 16 bases between. The CDR3 length is 13 residues. Germline-derived CDR1 and CDR2 are MNHNS and SASEGT. The DNA for the CDR3 is TGTGCCAGCAGACTGGTTGATTCGACCGAAGCTTTCTTT. Encoded protein: CASRLVDSTEAFF.

This clonotype has just one count. A far larger clone is a single base away, which makes a read error likely. This sequence joins TRBV7-2 and TRBJ2-3, with D uncertain. The assigned J gene may be wrong: the sequence end matches TRBJ2-7 better. This CDR3 spans 16 amino acids. Per germline, CDR1 SGHTA and CDR2 FQGNSA. CDR3 residues: CASSLVPLHLYNEQYF. In nucleotides, the CDR3 is TGTGCCAGCAGCTTAGTACCTCTCCACCTATACAATGAGCAGTACTTC.

This clonotype occurred many times. The gene calls are TRBV3-1 and TRBJ1-5; D unresolved. The ends were cut back, 1 base at V and 0 bases at J, with 4 bases in the middle. The CDR3 covers 14 residues. CDR1 LGHDT and CDR2 YNNKEL come from the germline V gene (reference sequence). The CDR3 here is CASSQGYSNQPQHF. The CDR3 DNA follows: TGTGCCAGCAGCCAAGGGTATAGCAATCAGCCCCAGCATTTT.

The V and J genes are TRBV28 and TRBJ1-4; TRBD1 is a possible D gene (6 bases). The CDR3 is 14 amino acids. Germline V CDR1 and CDR2: MDHEN, SYDVKM. The V end was cut by 3 bases, the J end by 5 bases, with 10 bases between. CDR3 sequence reads: CASSFGGVNEKLFF. DNA of the CDR3: TGTGCCAGCAGTTTTGGGGGCGTAAATGAAAAACTGTTTTTT.